These 9 T cell receptor beta chains were sequenced from one sample in a study of cytomegalovirus exposure and HLA in healthy donors. Vbeta (60) and Jbeta (13) primers were used in the PCR. This table comes from immunoSEQ multiplex PCR, and its TCRdb copy is limited to in-frame clones, with some not included. The table records around 78,000 clones, 60% to 75% of them present only once. Sequenced: PBMCs. All receptors come from a middle-aged woman in good health and CMV-seropositive.

As for this clone: An end of the junction does not agree with germline; a read error may underlie this. The chain uses TRBV4-1 and TRBJ1-2, with 7 bases lining up with TRBD1. The CDR3 has 18 residues. Germline V gene data show CDR1 as MGHRA and CDR2 as YSYEKL. CDR3 DNA: TGCGCCAGCAGCCAATTTCTCCCGACAGGGACCTTTAACTATGGCTACCCCTTC. Protein sequence: CASSQFLPTGTFNYGYPF.

This sequence joins TRBV6-5 and TRBJ2-7, with D uncertain. This CDR3 is built from 11 residues. The V end was cut by 4 bases, the J end by 3 bases, with 4 bases between. Per the germline V gene, CDR1 is MNHEY and CDR2 is SVGAGI. CDR3 nucleotides: TGTGCCAGCAGTTCCTACTACGAGCAGTACTTC. This encodes CASSSYYEQYF.

The gene calls are TRBV11-2 and TRBJ1-2; D gene uncertain. This CDR3 comprises 17 residues. CDR1 is SGHAT and CDR2 is FQNNGV in the germline V gene. Trimming took 4 bases from V and 1 from J, leaving 19 bases between them. CDR3: CASSSQRVRNYNYGYTF. The CDR3 DNA sequence: TGTGCCAGCAGCTCTCAACGGGTCAGAAACTATAACTATGGCTACACCTTC.

Only one count was recorded for this clone. As DNA, the CDR3 is TGTGCCAGCAGAGCCCCGGGACAGAGATTGAACACTGAAGCTTTCTTT. Protein product: CASRAPGQRLNTEAFF. V is TRBV28 and J is TRBJ1-1, with 7 bases fitting TRBD1. J lost 0 bases, V lost 6 bases, and 10 bases had no gene match. The CDR3 is 16 residues long. Germline V gives CDR1 MDHEN, CDR2 SYDVKM.

This clone was recorded a few times. The chain has TRBV7-2 and TRBJ1-1; D gene ambiguous. With 2 bases removed from V and 7 bases from J, the gap between germline ends came to 11 bases. Germline CDR1 SGHTA, CDR2 FQGNSA. This CDR3 spans 13 amino acids. The CDR3 protein is CASSLLWANEAFF. In DNA form, the CDR3 reads TGTGCCAGCAGCTTACTGTGGGCGAATGAAGCTTTCTTT.

This clone was detected a few times. The sample carries other DNA sequences with the same CDR3. The rearrangement uses TRBV28 and TRBJ1-1, with D hard to call. The CDR3 runs 11 residues. Germline V gene data show CDR1 as MDHEN and CDR2 as SYDVKM. V lost 7 bases and J lost 2, with 5 bases in between. The CDR3 region has the DNA TGTGCCAGCACGGTCAACACTGAAGCTTTCTTT. This codes for CASTVNTEAFF.

This sequence joins TRBV30 and TRBJ2-1; 12 bases are a match to TRBD2. Germline V CDR1 and CDR2: GTSNPN, SVGIG (reference sequence). This CDR3 region has 16 residues. V trimming: 3 bases; J trimming: 2 bases; junction bases outside the gene matches: 5. CDR3 DNA sequence: TGTGCCTGGAGGACTAGCGGGAGTGGCCCCTACAATGAGCAGTTCTTC. It yields the protein CAWRTSGSGPYNEQFF.

A single count supports this clone. This sequence joins TRBV10-3 and TRBJ2-7, with 9 positions matching TRBD2. CDR3 length equals 13 residues. V shed 10 bases, J shed 4 bases, and the junction held 8 bases outside the gene matches. Germline CDR1 ENHRY, CDR2 SYGVKD. CDR3 DNA: TGTGCCACCGAAGCGGGGGGAAGGTACGAGCAGTACTTC. This codes for CATEAGGRYEQYF.

The rearrangement joins TRBV9 to TRBJ2-3, with TRBD2 matching 9 bases. Germline V gene data show CDR1 as SGDLS and CDR2 as YYNGEE. V shed 0 bases, J shed 7 bases, and the junction held 3 bases outside the gene matches. This CDR3 is built from 14 residues. This chain's CDR3 is CASSVGGGAYTQYF. The CDR3 DNA reads as TGTGCCAGCAGCGTAGGCGGGGGGGCATATACGCAGTATTTT.